Here is one T cell receptor beta chain with its context. The antigen it binds to is not known. No base-level quality is on record; no much larger clone is a single base apart. Collaborating institutions collected whole blood in K2EDTA tubes following their own protocols. Collaborator samples were shipped for TCRbeta analysis as frozen whole blood, isolated PBMCs, or DNA extracted from either sample type. TCRbeta CDR3 regions were amplified from genomic DNA using the immunoSEQ Assay, a bias-controlled multiplex PCR. The original methods were these. Within the assay, amplification of reference gene primers was used to estimate how many nucleated cells each sample contained. Sequence reads were collapsed and filtered to measure the absolute abundance of every unique TCRbeta CDR3 rearrangement. Productive Simpson clonality was computed per sample as the square root of Simpson's diversity index over productive rearrangements. TCRdb re-hosts the immuneACCESS table, in-frame sequences only. Its copies lack some clones; in the studies checked, an unresolved V gene accounts for under half of them, and the cause for the rest is not known. Clone size and the V and J calls come from that table; the DNA yielded D and trimming. For this sample there are roughly 230,000 clones; around 85% appear just once. Just under 6.5% of the sample belongs to the ten largest clones.

The V and J ends are trimmed by 3 bases and 0 bases, leaving 10 bases between them. CDR1 and CDR2 are read off the germline V gene (reference sequence) as GTSNPN and SVGIG. The CDR3 runs 14 residues from the cysteine to the phenylalanine. This entry keeps only the CDR3 DNA: 42 bases, framed from base 1. This record belongs to a study of blood T cell repertoires in COVID-19 (dated by TCRdb to 2020 to 2022). Study-level background: The collaborator samples originated in the United States, Italy and Spain and spanned the acute and convalescent phases of COVID-19. The material from the prospective study consisted of cDNA or gDNA derived from T cells, B-cell-depleted T cells, or PBMCs. Subjects who had been exposed to COVID-19, were actively infected with it, or had recovered from it provided the deeply sampled blood TCRbeta repertoires that made up the dataset. A freely available public database, intended as a resource for researchers studying the immune response to SARS-CoV-2, is where the repertoires were released. The samples were drawn from two sources: the first 160 participants of the ongoing ImmuneRACE study, and 1,000 to 1,500 subjects contributed by 6 global collaborators. Sample metadata almost always included a de-identified subject ID, COVID-19 status, age in years and sex. HLA class I and class II types, where available, came from metadata supplied by the sample provider rather than from assay-based typing.

Overall study results and their limits: Clinical and demographic metadata were provided uncurated, with the amount varying by source and participant.

The sequence joins TRBV30 to TRBJ2-3; TRBD1 is a weak D gene call, 6 bases matching. The sequencing input was peripheral blood. This clonotype was sampled from a woman aged 55-69 years with active or convalescent COVID-19. At the DNA level, the sequence is TGTGCCTGGAGACGAGGGGGAAGCACAGATACGCAGTATTTT. This codes for CAWRRGGSTDTQYF.